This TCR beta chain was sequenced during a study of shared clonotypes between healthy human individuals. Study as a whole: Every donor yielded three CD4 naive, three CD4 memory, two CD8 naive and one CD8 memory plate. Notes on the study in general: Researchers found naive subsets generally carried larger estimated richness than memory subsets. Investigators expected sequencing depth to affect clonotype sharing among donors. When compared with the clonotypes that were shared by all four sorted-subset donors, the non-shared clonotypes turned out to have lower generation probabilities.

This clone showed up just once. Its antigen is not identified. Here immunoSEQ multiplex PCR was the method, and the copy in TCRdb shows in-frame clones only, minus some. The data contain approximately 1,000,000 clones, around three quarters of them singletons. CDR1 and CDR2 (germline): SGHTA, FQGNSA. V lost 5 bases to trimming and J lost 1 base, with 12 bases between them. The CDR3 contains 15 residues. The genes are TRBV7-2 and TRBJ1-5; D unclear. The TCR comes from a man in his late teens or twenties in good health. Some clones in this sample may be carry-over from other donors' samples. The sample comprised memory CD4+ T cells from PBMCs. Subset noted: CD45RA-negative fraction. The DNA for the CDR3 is TGTGCCAGCAGCGCAGGACGGTGGAGCAATCAGCCCCAGCATTTT. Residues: CASSAGRWSNQPQHF. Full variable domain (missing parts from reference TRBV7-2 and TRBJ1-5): GAGVSQSPSNKVTEKGKDVELRCDPISGHTALYWYRQSLGQGLEFLIYFQGNSAPDKSGLPSDRFSAERTGGSVSTLTIQRTQQEDSAVYLCASSAGRWSNQPQHFGDGTRLSIL.